The 15 T cell receptor beta chains presented below share a single source sample, sequenced in a study of brain T cells in children with intractable seizures (dated by TCRdb to the early 2020s). Library creation used the immunoSEQ multiplex PCR assay. TCRdb's version of the immuneACCESS table is confined to in-frame rearrangements and falls short of the full clone set. An unresolved V gene accounts for under half of the shortfall where checked; the remainder is of unknown origin. The sample data list hundreds of thousands of clones, and nearly 95% of these were observed just once. The ten biggest clones cover roughly 5.8% of the sample. Per the publication, the time point label means: blood from clinic visit 5 months post-surgery; TSC patient then seizure free. Here the sequenced sample was peripheral blood, taken around 5 months after surgery. Receptors originate from a boy younger than two with tuberous sclerosis and intractable seizures.

CDR3 amino acids: CASSSGTAGRYGYTF. The CDR3 coding sequence is TGTGCCAGCAGTTCGGGGACAGCCGGCCGCTATGGCTACACCTTC. The chain recombines TRBV28 with TRBJ1-2; 7 bases are shared with TRBD1. Germline CDR1 is MDHEN and CDR2 is SYDVKM. The V gene end was trimmed by 4 bases and the J gene end by 4 bases; junction bases not matched to a gene: 9. The CDR3 totals 15 residues.

V is TRBV16 and J is TRBJ2-1; TRBD1 is a possible D gene (6 bases). This CDR3 has 16 residues. Germline V CDR1 and CDR2: KGHSY, FQNENV. Trimming cost V 3 bases and J 5 bases, with 17 bases left between them. The CDR3 DNA is TGTGCCAGCAGCCATGGGGGCGGATCATACCACAATGAGCAGTTCTTC. Its protein is CASSHGGGSYHNEQFF.

The chain uses TRBV5-1 and TRBJ2-3; D gene uncertain. Germline CDR1 is SGHRS and CDR2 is YFSETQ. The CDR3 is made up of 16 amino acids. V was trimmed by 2 bases and J by 2 bases, leaving 15 bases between them. The CDR3 reads CASSFYFQTNTDTQYF. For the CDR3, the DNA is TGCGCCAGCAGCTTTTATTTCCAGACAAACACAGATACGCAGTATTTT.

This chain connects TRBV6-5 to TRBJ1-2; weak D call: TRBD1 (5 bases). V lost 6 bases and J 4 bases, leaving 12 bases between the germline ends. CDR3 size: 13 residues. The germline V gene has CDR1 MNHEY and CDR2 SVGAGI. As DNA, the CDR3 is TGTGCCAGCAGGCAGACAGACCTCTATGGCTACACCTTC. Translation: CASRQTDLYGYTF.

J is TRBJ2-1 and V is TRBV7-9, with 16 bases lining up with TRBD2. Germline CDR1 reads SEHNR; CDR2 reads FQNEAQ (reference sequence). V was clipped by 0 bases and J by 6 bases; unmatched bases: 2. The CDR3 sequence is 17 residues long. Here the CDR3 reads CASSLAGLAGGVNEQFF. Here the CDR3 DNA reads TGTGCCAGCAGCTTAGCGGGACTAGCGGGAGGGGTCAATGAGCAGTTCTTC. The variable domain in full, completed from reference TRBV7-9 and TRBJ2-1, reads DTGVSQNPRHKITKRGQNVTFRCDPISEHNRLYWYRQTLGQGPEFLTYFQNEAQLEKSRLLSDRFSAERPKGSFSTLEIQRTEQGDSAMYLCASSLAGLAGGVNEQFFGPGTRLTVL.

This chain joins TRBV5-1 and TRBJ2-3; no reliable D call. CDR3 size: 15 residues. V lost 0 bases to trimming and J lost 1 base, with 9 bases between them. The V gene's germline CDR1 is SGHRS and CDR2 YFSETQ. The CDR3 here is CASSLEGWRTDTQYF. The CDR3 DNA reads TGCGCCAGCAGCTTGGAAGGGTGGCGCACAGATACGCAGTATTTT.

This chain joins TRBV5-8 and TRBJ2-2; the match to TRBD2 covers 8 bases. The germline V gene encodes CDR1 SGHTS and CDR2 YDEGEE. CDR3 length equals 16 residues. The junction had 5 bases not matched to a gene; V was cut back by 3 bases and J by 1 base. CDR3 sequence (DNA): TGTGCCAGCAGCTCAGGACTAGCCCTGAACACCGGGGAGCTGTTTTTT. Amino acid sequence: CASSSGLALNTGELFF.

This clone was detected once. This sequence joins TRBV19 and TRBJ1-1; D may be TRBD1 (5 bases). The germline CDR1 and CDR2 sequences are LNHDA and SQIVND (reference sequence). With 5 bases removed from V and 2 bases from J, the gap between germline ends came to 9 bases. The length of the CDR3 is 13 residues. DNA of the CDR3: TGTGCCAGTAGTCCCGGGACCAACACTGAAGCTTTCTTT. This encodes CASSPGTNTEAFF.

The chain carries TRBV27 and TRBJ2-5, with 10 bases matching TRBD1. Germline V gene data show CDR1 as MNHEY and CDR2 as SMNVEV (reference sequence). V gave up 2 bases and J gave up 1 base; unmatched junction bases: 4. The CDR3 is 16 residues long. CDR3: CASSLAWDRGQETQYF. The CDR3 DNA follows: TGTGCCAGCAGTTTAGCTTGGGACAGGGGCCAAGAGACCCAGTACTTC.

This clone appeared once. The gene calls are TRBV9 and TRBJ2-1, with 11 nucleotides matching TRBD2. The CDR3 totals 15 residues. The germline CDR1 and CDR2 sequences are SGDLS and YYNGEE. J gave up 4 bases and V 4 bases, and 4 bases lay outside the gene matches. The CDR3 here is CASSSRLAGYNEQFF. The CDR3 coding sequence is TGTGCCAGCAGCTCCCGACTAGCGGGATACAATGAGCAGTTCTTC.

The V and J genes are TRBV30 and TRBJ1-4, with 9 bases lining up with TRBD1. The trim removed 8 bases at V and 8 bases at J, leaving 12 bases unmatched. The CDR3 covers 14 residues. Looked up from germline, CDR1 is GTSNPN and CDR2 is SVGIG (reference sequence). CDR3 sequence: CAVTGGASLEKLFF. In nucleotides, the CDR3 is TGTGCCGTCACAGGGGGCGCGTCGTTGGAAAAACTGTTTTTT.

This clone was recorded once. The chain is built from TRBV29-1 and TRBJ2-2; D is unresolved. The CDR3 contains 12 residues. The V gene lost 4 bases and the J gene lost 7 bases, with 10 bases spanning the gap. Germline values: CDR1 SQVTM, CDR2 ANQGSEA. The CDR3 region is CSVVKGIGELFF. CDR3 nucleotide sequence: TGCAGCGTTGTAAAGGGAATCGGGGAGCTGTTTTTT.

This chain uses TRBV24-1 with TRBJ2-2; D may be TRBD1 (6 bases). The CDR3 has 16 residues. The V and J ends lost 0 bases and 7 bases respectively, with 14 bases between them. Per the germline V gene, CDR1 is KGHDR and CDR2 is SFDVKD. The CDR3 here is CATSDLPRQESGELFF. The DNA of the CDR3 is TGTGCCACCAGTGATTTGCCTCGACAGGAGAGCGGGGAGCTGTTTTTT.

The chain couples TRBV20-1 to TRBJ2-5; 7 nucleotides align to TRBD2. This CDR3 spans 15 amino acids. V shed 3 bases and J 2 bases; nucleotides not matched to a gene: 9. Per germline, CDR1 DFQATT and CDR2 SNEGSKA (reference sequence). The CDR3 reads CSASSPGGQQETQYF. CDR3 DNA: TGCAGTGCTAGTTCTCCGGGGGGTCAGCAAGAGACCCAGTACTTC.

The CDR3 sequence is CASSSRVQRGTGELFF. CDR3 bases: TGTGCCAGCAGTTCGAGGGTCCAACGGGGCACCGGGGAGCTGTTTTTT. This chain links TRBV6-5 with TRBJ2-2; D is possibly TRBD2 (5 bases). V was cut by 4 bases and J by 4 bases, with 16 bases left in between. Germline loops: CDR1 MNHEY, CDR2 SVGAGI. The CDR3 has 16 residues.